This TCR beta chain was observed in a study of blood T cells in healthy people across ages. A second PCR, run for roughly 7 to 11 cycles, used a sample-barcoded 5' primer plus a J-beta primer mix. TCRdb called the 5' RACE reads again in MiXCR, with one record for every CDR3 protein. The profile shows 1.5 million to 2 million distinct CDR3 sequences, less than 50% of them singletons. Looked up from germline, CDR1 is DFQATT and CDR2 is SNEGSKA (reference sequence). The V and J ends lost 6 bases and 7 bases, in that order; junction bases with no gene match: 5. The CDR3 has 12 amino acids. The V call is TRBV20-1, the J call TRBJ2-5; the match to TRBD1 covers 10 bases. The sequence came from a woman in her thirties or forties in good health. Sequences were obtained from blood. In DNA form, the CDR3 reads TGCAGTGCAGGGACAGGGGACTGGACCCAGTACTTC. This sequence encodes CSAGTGDWTQYF.